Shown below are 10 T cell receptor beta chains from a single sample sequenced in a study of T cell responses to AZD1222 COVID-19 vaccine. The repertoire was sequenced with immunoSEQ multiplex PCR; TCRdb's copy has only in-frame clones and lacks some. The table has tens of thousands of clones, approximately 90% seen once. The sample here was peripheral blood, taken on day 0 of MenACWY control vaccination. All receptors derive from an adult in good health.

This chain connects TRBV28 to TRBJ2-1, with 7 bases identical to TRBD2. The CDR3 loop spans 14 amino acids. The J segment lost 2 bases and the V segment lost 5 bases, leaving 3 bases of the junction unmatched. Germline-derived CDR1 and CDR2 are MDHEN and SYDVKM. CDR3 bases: TGTGCCAGCAGTCCCAGCGGGACCTACAATGAGCAGTTCTTC. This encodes CASSPSGTYNEQFF. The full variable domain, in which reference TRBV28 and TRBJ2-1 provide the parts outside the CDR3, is DVKVTQSSRYLVKRTGEKVFLECVQDMDHENMFWYRQDPGLGLRLIYFSYDVKMKEKGDIPEGYSVSREKKERFSLILESASTNQTSMYLCASSPSGTYNEQFFGPGTRLTVL.

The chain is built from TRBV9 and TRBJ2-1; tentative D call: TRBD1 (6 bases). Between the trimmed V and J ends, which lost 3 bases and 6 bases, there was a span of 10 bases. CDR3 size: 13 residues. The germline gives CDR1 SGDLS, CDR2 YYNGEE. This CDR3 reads CASSGTAANEQFF. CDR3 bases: TGTGCCAGCAGCGGGACAGCTGCCAATGAGCAGTTCTTC.

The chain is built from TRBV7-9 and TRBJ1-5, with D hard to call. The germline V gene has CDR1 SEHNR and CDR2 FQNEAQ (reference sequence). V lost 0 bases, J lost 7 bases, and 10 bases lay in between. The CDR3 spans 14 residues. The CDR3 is CASSLAHEEQPQHF. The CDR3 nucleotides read TGTGCCAGCAGCTTAGCCCATGAAGAGCAGCCCCAGCATTTT.

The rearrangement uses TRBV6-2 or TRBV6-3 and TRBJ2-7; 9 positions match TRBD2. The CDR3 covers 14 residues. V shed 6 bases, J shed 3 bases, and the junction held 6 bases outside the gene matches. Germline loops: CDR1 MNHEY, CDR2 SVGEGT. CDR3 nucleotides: TGTGCCAGCAGCCTAGCGGGACCTTTCTACGAGCAGTACTTC. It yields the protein CASSLAGPFYEQYF.

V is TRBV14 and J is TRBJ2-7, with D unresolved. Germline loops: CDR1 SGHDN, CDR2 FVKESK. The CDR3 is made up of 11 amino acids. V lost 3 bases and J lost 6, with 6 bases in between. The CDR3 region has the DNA TGTGCCAGCAGCCAGGTCGCCGAGCAGTACTTC. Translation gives CASSQVAEQYF.

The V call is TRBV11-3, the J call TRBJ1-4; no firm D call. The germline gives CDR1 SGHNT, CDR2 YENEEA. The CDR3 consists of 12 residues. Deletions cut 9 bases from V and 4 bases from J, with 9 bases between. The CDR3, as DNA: TGTGCCAGTTCTGGGCGTAATGAAAAACTGTTTTTT. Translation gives CASSGRNEKLFF.

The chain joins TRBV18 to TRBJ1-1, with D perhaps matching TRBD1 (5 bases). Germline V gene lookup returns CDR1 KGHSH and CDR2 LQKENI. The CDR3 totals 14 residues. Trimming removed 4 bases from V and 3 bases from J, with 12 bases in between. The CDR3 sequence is CASSLNSRDTEAFF. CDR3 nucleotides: TGTGCCAGCTCACTAAATAGCAGGGACACTGAAGCTTTCTTT.

The CDR3 reads CASSLRGGRVGEQFF. Written as DNA, the CDR3 is TGTGCCAGCAGCCTGAGGGGCGGGCGCGTGGGTGAGCAGTTCTTC. V and J are TRBV7-9 and TRBJ2-1; possibly TRBD1 or TRBD2 for D (5 bases each). CDR3 length equals 15 residues. Trimming cost V 5 bases and J 9 bases, with 20 bases left between them. Germline V gene lookup returns CDR1 SEHNR and CDR2 FQNEAQ (reference sequence).

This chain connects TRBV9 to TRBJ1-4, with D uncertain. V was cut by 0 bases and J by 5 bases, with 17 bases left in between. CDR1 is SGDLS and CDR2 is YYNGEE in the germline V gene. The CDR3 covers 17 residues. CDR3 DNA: TGTGCCAGCAGCGTAGATCCCCCCGGAACTATCAATGAAAAACTGTTTTTT. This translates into CASSVDPPGTINEKLFF.

The CDR3 region is CASRVGNTEAFF. CDR3 sequence (DNA): TGTGCCAGCAGGGTCGGGAACACTGAAGCTTTCTTT. The V gene is TRBV25-1, the J gene TRBJ1-1; D ambiguous. Trimming pared 6 bases from V and 1 base from J, leaving 6 bases between. CDR3 length: 12 amino acids. From germline, CDR1 is MGHDK and CDR2 SYGVNS.